The rows below give T cell receptor beta chains drawn from one sample of a study of blood T cell repertoires in COVID-19. Measured with immunoSEQ multiplex PCR; TCRdb has only the in-frame clones, and not every one. The sample holds 100,000 to 150,000 clones, approximately 80% seen once. Input material: peripheral blood. The source of these receptors is a man between 70 and 80 years old with acute or convalescent COVID-19. CDR3s include the opening cysteine and the closing phenylalanine or tryptophan. Fields, in order: V gene, D gene, clone size, J gene, CDR3 DNA, CDR3 protein. A D gene is named only where the DNA matches it firmly. Clone size is stated in some rows and not others, as once, few, many or a class when expanded.

TRBV11-3,TRBD2,NA,TRBJ2-1,TGTGCCAGCAGCCCGGGACTAGCGGGAGCAAGTGAGCAGTTCTTC,CASSPGLAGASEQFF
TRBV5-1,TRBD1,NA,TRBJ1-1,TGCGCCAGCAGCCTCCGACAGGGTGGGATTGCTGAAGCTTTCTTT,CASSLRQGGIAEAFF
TRBV5-1,TRBD2,NA,TRBJ2-1,TGCGCCAGCAGCCCCCCGGGACTAGCGGGAGTGTATGAGCAGTTCTTC,CASSPPGLAGVYEQFF
TRBV6-4,NA,NA,TRBJ1-2,TGTGCCAGCAGTGACTCGGGCACCTCTAACTATGGCTACACCTTC,CASSDSGTSNYGYTF
TRBV7-9,NA,few,TRBJ2-5,TGTGCCAGCAGCCCCGCCGGGGGATCCCAAGAGACCCAGTACTTC,CASSPAGGSQETQYF
TRBV6-5,NA,NA,TRBJ1-3,TGTGCCAGCAGTTACTCAAGCGGAAACACCATATATTTT,CASSYSSGNTIYF
TRBV4-2,TRBD1,NA,TRBJ1-6,TGTGCCAGCAGCCAAGAGGTCTCAGGGGGCAATTCACCCCTCCACTTT,CASSQEVSGGNSPLHF
TRBV30,NA,NA,TRBJ2-7,TGTGCCTGGAACGAGGGCGCCGAGCAGTACTTC,CAWNEGAEQYF
TRBV23-1,NA,NA,TRBJ1-1,TGCGCCAGCAGCCTGGACAGGAACACTGAAGCTTTCTTT,CASSLDRNTEAFF
TRBV7-9,TRBD2,many,TRBJ2-7,TGTGCCAGCAGCCCCGGGGGGGGGCCTTACGAGCAGTACTTC,CASSPGGGPYEQYF
TRBV5-1,TRBD1,NA,TRBJ1-3,TGCGCCAGCAGCATGACAGGGAAATCTGGAAACACCATATATTTT,CASSMTGKSGNTIYF
TRBV5-1,TRBD1,NA,TRBJ1-4,TGCGCCAGCAGCTTGGTCGGGACAGGGTATGAAAAACTGTTTTTT,CASSLVGTGYEKLFF
TRBV28,TRBD1,once,TRBJ2-7,TGTGCCAGCTTCCCGGGACAGGGAAGCCCCTACGAGCAGTACTTC,CASFPGQGSPYEQYF
TRBV9,NA,NA,TRBJ2-5,TGTGCCAGCAGCGTAGTCGGGGGACAAGAGACCCAGTACTTC,CASSVVGGQETQYF
TRBV3-1/TRBV3-2,NA,NA,TRBJ2-1,TGTGCCAGCAGTCCATCTTATGGGGCGGACTCCTACAATGAGCAGTTCTTC,CASSPSYGADSYNEQFF
TRBV12-5,TRBD1,NA,TRBJ2-7,TGTGCTAGTGCCCTCGGACAGGCCCCGCGGGAGCAGTACTTC,CASALGQAPREQYF
TRBV6-5,TRBD1,NA,TRBJ1-1,TGTGCCAGCAGTCGACAGGGCAGCACTGAAGCTTTCTTT,CASSRQGSTEAFF
TRBV20-1,NA,NA,TRBJ1-5,TGCAGTGCTAGTCGTGGCAGGAGGGATCAGCCCCAGCATTTT,CSASRGRRDQPQHF
TRBV5-1,TRBD1,NA,TRBJ2-7,TGCGCCAGCAGTCCACAGGGGACGGGCTACGAGCAGTACTTC,CASSPQGTGYEQYF
TRBV24-1,TRBD1,NA,TRBJ2-2,TGTGCCACCGAGGGTGGGACAGCATACACCGGGGAGCTGTTTTTT,CATEGGTAYTGELFF
TRBV28,TRBD1,NA,TRBJ1-3,TGTGCCAGCAGCTTGGACAGGGTTGGAAACACCATATATTTT,CASSLDRVGNTIYF
TRBV10-3,NA,NA,TRBJ1-4,TGTGCCATCAGTGAGTCGAGGGGGTCGGCAACTAATGAAAAACTGTTTTTT,CAISESRGSATNEKLFF
TRBV24-1,NA,NA,TRBJ2-2,TGTGCCACCAGTGATTTGCTCCCCTTGACAGGCCGCACCGGGGAGCTGTTTTTT,CATSDLLPLTGRTGELFF
TRBV19,TRBD1,NA,TRBJ1-4,TGTGCCAGTAGTGTCCGACAGGGAGCTAATGAAAAACTGTTTTTT,CASSVRQGANEKLFF
TRBV27,TRBD1,NA,TRBJ2-4,TGTGCCAGCAGTCCGGGGGACAGGCTAAAGGACATTCAGTACTTC,CASSPGDRLKDIQYF
TRBV5-1,TRBD2,once,TRBJ2-3,TGCGCCAGCAGCTTTTCAGCGGGGGGAGAAGATACGCAGTATTTT,CASSFSAGGEDTQYF
TRBV30,TRBD2,NA,TRBJ2-5,TGTGCCTGGAGTGGTGGACTAGCGGGCCAGGAGACCCAGTACTTC,CAWSGGLAGQETQYF
TRBV6-5,NA,few,TRBJ1-1,TGTGCCAGCAGATTAGGGCAGGGAAACACTGAAGCTTTCTTT,CASRLGQGNTEAFF
TRBV4-2,TRBD2,NA,TRBJ2-3,TGTGCCAGCAGCCAAGATAGTAGCGGGACAGATACGCAGTATTTT,CASSQDSSGTDTQYF
TRBV15,TRBD1,NA,TRBJ1-4,TGTGCCACCAGCAGAGGCGGACAGGGAACTAATGAAAAACTGTTTTTT,CATSRGGQGTNEKLFF
TRBV11-2,NA,many,TRBJ1-1,TGTGCCAGCAGCTTAAACAGGGATTACACTGAAGCTTTCTTT,CASSLNRDYTEAFF
TRBV2,NA,NA,TRBJ2-2,TGTGCCAGCAGTCAGGACGGGGCCGGGGAGCTGTTTTTT,CASSQDGAGELFF
TRBV2,NA,NA,TRBJ1-1,TGTGCCAGCAGTGCACGGACTGAAGCTTTCTTT,CASSARTEAFF
TRBV6-8,TRBD2,NA,TRBJ2-7,TGTGCCAGCAGACCAAACGGGGAGGGAATCGACGAGCAGTACTTC,CASRPNGEGIDEQYF
TRBV3-1/TRBV3-2,TRBD2,NA,TRBJ2-3,TGTGCCAGCAGCCAAGACGGGTTTAGCGGGGGCCGCGATACGCAGTATTTT,CASSQDGFSGGRDTQYF
TRBV5-1,TRBD2,NA,TRBJ2-3,TGCGCCAGCAGCGCGACTAGCGGGAGTCCAGATACGCAGTATTTT,CASSATSGSPDTQYF
TRBV5-1,TRBD2,NA,TRBJ2-7,TGCGCCAGCACCGACCCTAGCGGAACCTACGAGCAGTACTTC,CASTDPSGTYEQYF
TRBV7-9,TRBD1,once,TRBJ1-6,TGTGCCAGCAGTCTGACAGGGGGATCATCACCCCTCCACTTT,CASSLTGGSSPLHF
TRBV4-1,NA,NA,TRBJ1-5,TGCGCCAGCAGCCAAGACCCTGGGCAGGGGTATCAGCCCCAGCATTTT,CASSQDPGQGYQPQHF
TRBV3-1/TRBV3-2,NA,NA,TRBJ2-7,TGTGCCAGCAGCCAGCGACATTACGAGCAGTACTTC,CASSQRHYEQYF
TRBV19,TRBD1,NA,TRBJ1-1,TGTGCCAGTAGGTACCGGACAGGGGGACTTCACACTGAAGCTTTCTTT,CASRYRTGGLHTEAFF
TRBV6-5,TRBD1,few,TRBJ1-6,TGTGCCAGCAGTCGCGACAGGGGTTTTTCACCCCTCCACTTT,CASSRDRGFSPLHF
TRBV29-1,NA,NA,TRBJ1-5,TGCAGCGTCGCAGGGACACATAGCAATCAGCCCCAGCATTTT,CSVAGTHSNQPQHF
TRBV30,NA,few,TRBJ1-1,TGTGCCTGGGGACATGGGTTCCCGAGGATGAACACTGAAGCTTTCTTT,CAWGHGFPRMNTEAFF
TRBV2,TRBD1,NA,TRBJ1-2,TGTGCCAGCAGTGACGTGACAGGGGTGGGCTATGGCTACACCTTC,CASSDVTGVGYGYTF
TRBV19,TRBD1,NA,TRBJ1-2,TGTGCCAGTAGAAGGGACAGGGGGCTTTATGGCTACACCTTC,CASRRDRGLYGYTF
TRBV28,NA,NA,TRBJ2-3,TGTGCCAGCAGTTTAAACAGGACCCCAGATACGCAGTATTTT,CASSLNRTPDTQYF
TRBV28,NA,NA,TRBJ1-2,TGTGCCAGCAGGGATTCACAGGGACGTGGCTACACCTTC,CASRDSQGRGYTF
TRBV10-3,TRBD1,once,TRBJ1-1,TGTGCCATCGCGGGACAGGGTGAAGCTTTCTTT,CAIAGQGEAFF
TRBV18,NA,NA,TRBJ2-7,TGTGCCAGCTCACCCTTGGCCGAGAACTACGCGGGGGAGCAGTACTTC,CASSPLAENYAGEQYF
TRBV2,NA,NA,TRBJ2-5,TGTGCCAGCAGTGGTCGTGGAGGGTTAGAGACCCAGTACTTC,CASSGRGGLETQYF
TRBV2,TRBD1,few,TRBJ2-7,TGTGCCAGCAGCCTCAGGACAGGGTGGAAGGGCGAGCAGTACTTC,CASSLRTGWKGEQYF
TRBV6-5,TRBD1,few,TRBJ1-5,TGTGCCAGCGCACAGGGGTTCAGCAATCAGCCCCAGCATTTT,CASAQGFSNQPQHF
TRBV29-1,TRBD1,NA,TRBJ2-7,TGCAGCGTGGCGACAGGGGTCTACGAGCAGTACTTC,CSVATGVYEQYF
TRBV5-1,TRBD1,NA,TRBJ1-6,TGCGCCAGCAGCTTGTTTCAGGGGGGTACCTCACCCCTCCACTTT,CASSLFQGGTSPLHF
TRBV2,NA,NA,TRBJ1-1,TGTGCCAGCAGTGTCCAGGCCAACCAAGCTTTCTTT,CASSVQANQAFF
TRBV4-1,TRBD1,NA,TRBJ1-3,TGCGCCAGCAGCCTCTCGGGGAGGACAGGAACGGGAAACACCATATATTTT,CASSLSGRTGTGNTIYF